These T cell receptor beta chains were read from a single sample in a study of shared clonotypes between healthy human individuals. Using immunoSEQ multiplex PCR, the repertoire was profiled, and TCRdb retains in-frame clones only, with some absent. The profile shows approximately 1,500,000 clones, around 98% of them singletons. Specimen: naive CD4+ T cells sorted from blood. These TCRs come from a man aged 30 to 39 in good health. Both conserved end residues are part of each CDR3. The order of the fields is V gene, D gene, J gene, clone size, CDR3 DNA, CDR3 protein. The D gene is left open where the match is weak. Rows may omit the clone size; those that give it use once, few, many or a size class.

>TRBV6-6|-|TRBJ2-3|-
TGTGCCAGCAGTTACTCGGCGTCCGGGTACGCGGATACGCAGTATTTT
CASSYSASGYADTQYF
>TRBV18|-|TRBJ2-7|-
TGTGCCAGCTCACCACGAGAGGACGAGCAGTACTTC
CASSPREDEQYF
>TRBV2|TRBD2|TRBJ2-7|-
TGTGCCAGCAGTGGTATCGGACTAGCGGGTGGCTCCTACGAGCAGTACTTC
CASSGIGLAGGSYEQYF
>TRBV18|TRBD2|TRBJ2-2|-
TGTGCCAGCTCACCATTCAGCGGGGCTAACACCGGGGAGCTGTTTTTT
CASSPFSGANTGELFF
>TRBV7-9|-|TRBJ2-1|-
TGTGCCAGCAGCTTACGGCTTCCCGGGGGCAATGAGCAGTTCTTC
CASSLRLPGGNEQFF
>TRBV7-9|-|TRBJ2-7|-
TGTGCCAGCACTAGAACCCCCTACGAGCAGTACTTC
CASTRTPYEQYF
>TRBV7-3|-|TRBJ2-1|-
TGTGCCAGCAGGTATAATACCCAGTATGAGCAGTTCTTC
CASRYNTQYEQFF
>TRBV27|-|TRBJ1-3|-
TGTGCCAGCAGTCAAATCTCTGGAAACACCATATATTTT
CASSQISGNTIYF
>TRBV5-6|-|TRBJ2-7|-
TGTGCCAGCAGCTCAAAGGACCGGCAATTTTCCTACGAGCAGTACTTC
CASSSKDRQFSYEQYF
>TRBV5-6|-|TRBJ1-1|-
TGTGCCAGCAGCTCTCCCGGCGGGTCGGCCACTGAAGCTTTCTTT
CASSSPGGSATEAFF
>TRBV6-1|TRBD1|TRBJ2-7|-
TGTGCCAGCAGACTCGACAGGGAGTACGAGCAGTACTTC
CASRLDREYEQYF
>TRBV2|-|TRBJ1-5|-
TGTGCCAGCTCCCGCCCGGGGGTCTTAAGTCAGCCCCAGCATTTT
CASSRPGVLSQPQHF
>TRBV6-4|TRBD2|TRBJ2-1|-
TGTGCCAGCAGTTCCGGACTAGCGGGAGTGCGTGAGCAGTTCTTC
CASSSGLAGVREQFF
>TRBV11-2|-|TRBJ2-2|-
TGTGCCAGCAGCTCTAAACCGGGCCAGAGTTACACCGGGGAGCTGTTTTTT
CASSSKPGQSYTGELFF
>TRBV27|TRBD1|TRBJ1-5|-
TGTGCCAGCAGTTCAACAGGGGTTAGTCAGCCCCAGCATTTT
CASSSTGVSQPQHF
>TRBV9|-|TRBJ2-5|-
TGTGCCAGCAGCGTCACAAGGACCGGCCAAGAGACCCAGTACTTC
CASSVTRTGQETQYF
>TRBV11-2|TRBD2|TRBJ2-1|-
TGTGCCAGCAGCTCATGGACTAGCGGGGGCTACAATGAGCAGTTCTTC
CASSSWTSGGYNEQFF
>TRBV7-3|TRBD2|TRBJ2-2|-
TGTGCCAGCAGCTTGACAGCGGGAGGTTTCGGGGAGCTGTTTTTT
CASSLTAGGFGELFF
>TRBV15|-|TRBJ2-2|-
TGTGCCACCAGCTCGAGCTTCGGGGAGCTGTTTTTT
CATSSSFGELFF
>TRBV7-9|TRBD1|TRBJ1-1|-
TGTGCCAGCAGCTTAGAAACAGGGGGTCGGGCTTTCTTT
CASSLETGGRAFF
>TRBV2|-|TRBJ2-5|-
TGTGCCAGCACCCCTGGACTATACCAAGAGACCCAGTACTTC
CASTPGLYQETQYF
>TRBV19|-|TRBJ1-5|-
TGTGCCAGTAGTATTTTAAGATCCTTTAGCAATCAGCCCCAGCATTTT
CASSILRSFSNQPQHF
>TRBV2|-|TRBJ1-1|once
TGTGCCAGCAGTGAAGTAACGGGGAACACTGAAGCTTTCTTT
CASSEVTGNTEAFF
>TRBV27|-|TRBJ2-7|-
TGTGCCAGCTCTCCCGGTAGCCGCTACGAGCAGTACTTC
CASSPGSRYEQYF
>TRBV7-6|-|TRBJ1-1|once
TGTGCCAGCAGCTTAGGGCGGAACACTGAAGCTTTCTTT
CASSLGRNTEAFF
>TRBV10-2|TRBD1|TRBJ1-2|-
TGCGCCAGCAGCCAGGGGGTCCGTTCCTATGGCTACACCTTC
CASSQGVRSYGYTF
>TRBV5-1|TRBD2|TRBJ2-1|-
TGCGCCAGCAGCTTGACTAGCGGGACTTACAATGAGCAGTTCTTC
CASSLTSGTYNEQFF
>TRBV9|-|TRBJ2-1|-
TGTGCCAGCAGCGTCGGGGCGGGAAGACACTACAATGAGCAGTTCTTC
CASSVGAGRHYNEQFF
>TRBV27|-|TRBJ1-4|-
TGTGCCAGCATGGGGAGGGCTAATGAAAAACTGTTTTTT
CASMGRANEKLFF
>TRBV25-1|-|TRBJ2-3|-
TGTGCCAGCAGCCCTCCCCCGTTTCGCGGCACAGATACGCAGTATTTT
CASSPPPFRGTDTQYF
>TRBV28|-|TRBJ2-1|-
TGTGCCAGCAGTTTATCCCCTTGGGACCCGAGCTCCTACAATGAGCAGTTCTTC
CASSLSPWDPSSYNEQFF
>TRBV30|TRBD1|TRBJ2-5|-
TGTGCCTGGAGTTTGGACAGGGGGCTTGAGACCCAGTACTTC
CAWSLDRGLETQYF
>TRBV7-9|TRBD2|TRBJ2-1|-
TGTGCCAGCAGCTTAGACCAGGGACTAGCGGGAGTACATGAGCAGTTCTTC
CASSLDQGLAGVHEQFF
>TRBV19|-|TRBJ1-4|-
TGTGCCAGTAGTGAGAGTCGGAAACTGTTTTTT
CASSESRKLFF
>TRBV9|TRBD1|TRBJ1-3|once
TGTGCCAGCAGCTCCTACAGGGGGCTGGGAAACACCATATATTTT
CASSSYRGLGNTIYF
>TRBV2|-|TRBJ1-2|once
TGTGCCACCCACCGGGCCAGATCGTACGGCTACACCTTC
CATHRARSYGYTF
>TRBV27|-|TRBJ2-2|-
TGTGCCAGCAGTTTTACAAAACTAGTCCCTTCGAACACCGGGGAGCTGTTTTTT
CASSFTKLVPSNTGELFF
>TRBV18|TRBD2|TRBJ2-5|-
TGTGCCAGCTCACCACTACCGGGGAGGGAAGCAGTGGCCCAGTACTTC
CASSPLPGREAVAQYF
>TRBV6-6|-|TRBJ2-2|-
TGTGCCAGCAGCTCCCGGGTCGGGCCGAACACCGGGGAGCTGTTTTTT
CASSSRVGPNTGELFF
>TRBV27|TRBD2|TRBJ2-1|once
TGTGCCAGCAGTTTACTCGGACTAGCGGGAGGGTTAGCCTACAATGAGCAGTTCTTC
CASSLLGLAGGLAYNEQFF
>TRBV25-1|TRBD1|TRBJ2-5|-
TGTGCCAGCAATAGGGACAGGGGTCAGACCCAGTACTTC
CASNRDRGQTQYF
>TRBV5-1|TRBD1|TRBJ2-1|-
TGCGCCAGCAGCCCCTTTGCCAGGGTAGGGGGCGATGAGCAGTTCTTC
CASSPFARVGGDEQFF
>TRBV5-8|TRBD1|TRBJ1-6|-
TGTGCCAGCAGCTTGCTGACAGGGGGTAATTCACCCCTCCACTTT
CASSLLTGGNSPLHF
>TRBV30|-|TRBJ2-7|-
TGTGCCTGGGCTAGACTAGTCGGGAGCTACGAGCAGTACTTC
CAWARLVGSYEQYF
>TRBV2|TRBD2|TRBJ2-7|once
TGTGCCAGCAGTGTCCCGGGACTAGCGGGAGGGGGACACGAGCAGTACTTC
CASSVPGLAGGGHEQYF
>TRBV28|-|TRBJ1-3|-
TGTGCCAGCAGACCATCCGGTCGGGGAAACACCATATATTTT
CASRPSGRGNTIYF
>TRBV5-1|TRBD1|TRBJ2-1|-
TGCGCCAGCAGCCCATTGGGACAGGGTTCGGCAAATGAGCAGTTCTTC
CASSPLGQGSANEQFF
>TRBV18|-|TRBJ1-1|-
TGTGCCAGCTCACCACTTAGGGAGATAATGGCTGAAGCTTTCTTT
CASSPLREIMAEAFF